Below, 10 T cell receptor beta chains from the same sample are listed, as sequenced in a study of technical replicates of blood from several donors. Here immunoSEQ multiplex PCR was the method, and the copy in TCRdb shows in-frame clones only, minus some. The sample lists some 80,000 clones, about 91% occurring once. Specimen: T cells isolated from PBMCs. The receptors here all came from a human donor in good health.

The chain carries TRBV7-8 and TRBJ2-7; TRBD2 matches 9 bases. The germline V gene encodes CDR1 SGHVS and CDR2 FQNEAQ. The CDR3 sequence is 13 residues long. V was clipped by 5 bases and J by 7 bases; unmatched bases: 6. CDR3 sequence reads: CASSPGLAREQYF. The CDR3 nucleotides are TGTGCCAGCAGCCCCGGACTAGCGAGGGAGCAGTACTTC. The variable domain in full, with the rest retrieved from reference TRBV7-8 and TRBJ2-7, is GAGVSQSPRYKVAKRGQDVALRCDPISGHVSLFWYQQALGQGPEFLTYFQNEAQLDKSGLPSDRFFAERPEGSVSTLKIQRTQQEDSAVYLCASSPGLAREQYFGPGTRLTVT.

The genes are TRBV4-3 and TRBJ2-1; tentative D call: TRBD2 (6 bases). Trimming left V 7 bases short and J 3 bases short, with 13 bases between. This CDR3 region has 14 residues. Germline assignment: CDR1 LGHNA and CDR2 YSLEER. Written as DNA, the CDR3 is TGCGCCAGCACACCTAGCGATAACTACAATGAGCAGTTCTTC. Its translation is CASTPSDNYNEQFF.

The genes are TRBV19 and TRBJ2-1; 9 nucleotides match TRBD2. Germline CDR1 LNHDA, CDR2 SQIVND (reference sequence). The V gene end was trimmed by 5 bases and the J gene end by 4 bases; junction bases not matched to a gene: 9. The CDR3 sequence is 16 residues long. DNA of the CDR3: TGTGCCAGTAGTTCCATAACTAGCGGGTTTTACAATGAGCAGTTCTTC. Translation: CASSSITSGFYNEQFF.

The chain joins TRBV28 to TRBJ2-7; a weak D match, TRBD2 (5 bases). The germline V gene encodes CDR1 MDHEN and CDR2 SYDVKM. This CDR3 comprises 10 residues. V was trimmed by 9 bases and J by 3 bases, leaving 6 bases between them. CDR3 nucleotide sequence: TGTGCCAGTAGCGACTACGAGCAGTACTTC. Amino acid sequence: CASSDYEQYF.

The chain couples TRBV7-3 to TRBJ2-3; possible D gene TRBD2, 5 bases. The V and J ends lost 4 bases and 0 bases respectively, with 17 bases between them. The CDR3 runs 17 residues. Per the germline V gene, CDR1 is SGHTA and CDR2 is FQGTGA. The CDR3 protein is CASSSYLGGPSTDTQYF. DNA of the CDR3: TGTGCCAGCAGCTCATATTTGGGCGGGCCTAGCACAGATACGCAGTATTTT. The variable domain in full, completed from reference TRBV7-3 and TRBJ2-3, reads GAGVSQTPSNKVTEKGKYVELRCDPISGHTALYWYRQSLGQGPEFLIYFQGTGAADDSGLPNDRFFAVRPEGSVSTLKIQRTERGDSAVYLCASSSYLGGPSTDTQYFGPGTRLTVL.

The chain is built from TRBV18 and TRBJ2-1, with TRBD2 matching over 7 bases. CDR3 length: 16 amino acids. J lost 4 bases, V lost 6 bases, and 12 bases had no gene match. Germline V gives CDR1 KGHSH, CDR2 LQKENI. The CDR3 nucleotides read TGTGCCAGCTCGGGACTTAGCGGGCCAGGATACAATGAGCAGTTCTTC. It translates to CASSGLSGPGYNEQFF. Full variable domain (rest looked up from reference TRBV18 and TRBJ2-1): NAGVMQNPRHLVRRRGQEARLRCSPMKGHSHVYWYRQLPEEGLKFMVYLQKENIIDESGMPKERFSAEFPKEGPSILRIQQVVRGDSAAYFCASSGLSGPGYNEQFFGPGTRLTVL.

The DNA of the CDR3 is TGTGCCAGCAGTGAGGGCGGGAGATACGAGCAGTACTTC. Its translation is CASSEGGRYEQYF. This chain uses TRBV2 with TRBJ2-7; 7 bases map to TRBD2. This CDR3 has 13 residues. CDR1 SNHLY and CDR2 FYNNEI come from the germline V gene. The junction had 3 bases not matched to a gene; V was cut back by 3 bases and J by 4 bases.

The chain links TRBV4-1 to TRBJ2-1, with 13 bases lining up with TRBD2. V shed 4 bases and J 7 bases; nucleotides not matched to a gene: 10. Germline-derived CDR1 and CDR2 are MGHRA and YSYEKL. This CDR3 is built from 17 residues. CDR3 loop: CASSPGWTSGSKNEQFF. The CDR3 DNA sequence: TGCGCCAGCAGCCCGGGATGGACTAGCGGGAGTAAGAATGAGCAGTTCTTC.

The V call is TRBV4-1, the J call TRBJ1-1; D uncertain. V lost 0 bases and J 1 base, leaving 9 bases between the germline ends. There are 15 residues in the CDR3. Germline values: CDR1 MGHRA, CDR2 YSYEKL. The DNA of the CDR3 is TGCGCCAGCAGCCAAGACAGGTTAAGGAACACTGAAGCTTTCTTT. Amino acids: CASSQDRLRNTEAFF.

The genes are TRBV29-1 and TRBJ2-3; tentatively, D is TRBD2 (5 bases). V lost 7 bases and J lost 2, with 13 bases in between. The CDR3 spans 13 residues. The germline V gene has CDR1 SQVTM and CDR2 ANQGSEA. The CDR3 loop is CSARGRLTDTQYF. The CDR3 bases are TGCAGCGCACGGGGAAGACTCACAGATACGCAGTATTTT.